The 2 T cell receptor beta chains below come from one sample, sequenced in a study of blood T cell repertoires in COVID-19 (dated by TCRdb to about 2020). Libraries came from the immunoSEQ multiplex PCR assay. TCRdb mirrors the immuneACCESS table, restricted to in-frame sequences. Some clones are absent from its copies; in checked studies, under half trace to an unresolved V gene, and the reason for the others is unknown. The sample profile shows 100,000 or so clones; roughly 80% of them were found once. Of the sample, just under 20% falls within the top ten clones. The sample was peripheral blood. Receptors were obtained from a woman aged 70-85 years with acute or convalescent COVID-19.

This clone was detected once. This chain joins TRBV2 and TRBJ1-6, with 11 bases matching TRBD1. The length of the CDR3 is 14 residues. The germline V gene has CDR1 SNHLY and CDR2 FYNNEI. The V gene end was trimmed by 7 bases and the J gene end by 9 bases; junction bases not matched to a gene: 5. The CDR3 DNA is TGTGCCAGCATCGTCGGGACAGGGGGTTCACCCCTCCACTTT. This sequence encodes CASIVGTGGSPLHF. The variable domain in full, completed from reference TRBV2 and TRBJ1-6, reads EPEVTQTPSHQVTQMGQEVILRCVPISNHLYFYWYRQILGQKVEFLVSFYNNEISEKSEIFDDQFSVERPDGSNFTLKIRSTKLEDSAMYFCASIVGTGGSPLHFGNGTRLTVT.

On this clone itself: This could be a read error, since a much larger clone is one nucleotide away. V and J are TRBV11-2 and TRBJ2-1; D perhaps matches TRBD2 (5 bases). V lost 8 bases and J lost 12, with 17 bases in between. This CDR3 region has 12 residues. Germline V CDR1 and CDR2: SGHAT, FQNNGV. The CDR3 DNA follows: TGTGCCAGCTCCCAATTGAGGGCTGGGCAGTTCTTC. Amino acids: CASSQLRAGQFF.